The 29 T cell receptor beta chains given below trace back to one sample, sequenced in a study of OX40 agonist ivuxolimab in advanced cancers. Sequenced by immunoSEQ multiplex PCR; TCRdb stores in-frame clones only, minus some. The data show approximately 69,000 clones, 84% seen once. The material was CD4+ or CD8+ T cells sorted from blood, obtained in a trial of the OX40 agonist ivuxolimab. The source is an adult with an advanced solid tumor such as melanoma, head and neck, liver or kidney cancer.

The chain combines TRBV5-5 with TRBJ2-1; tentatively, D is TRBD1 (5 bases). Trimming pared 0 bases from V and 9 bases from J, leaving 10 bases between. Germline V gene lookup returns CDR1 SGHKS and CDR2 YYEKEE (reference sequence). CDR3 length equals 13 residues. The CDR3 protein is CASSLVVRGEQFF. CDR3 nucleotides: TGTGCCAGCAGCTTGGTGGTAAGGGGTGAGCAGTTCTTC.

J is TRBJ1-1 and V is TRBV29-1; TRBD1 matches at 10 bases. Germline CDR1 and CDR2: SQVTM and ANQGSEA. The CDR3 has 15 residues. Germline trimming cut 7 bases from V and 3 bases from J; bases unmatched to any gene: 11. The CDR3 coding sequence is TGCAGCGCGGGTCGGATCGGGACAGGGGACACTGAAGCTTTCTTT. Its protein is CSAGRIGTGDTEAFF. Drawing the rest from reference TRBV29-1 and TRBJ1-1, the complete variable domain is SAVISQKPSRDICQRGTSLTIQCQVDSQVTMMFWYRQQPGQSLTLIATANQGSEATYESGFVIDKFPISRPNLTFSTLTVSNMSPEDSSIYLCSAGRIGTGDTEAFFGQGTRLTVV.

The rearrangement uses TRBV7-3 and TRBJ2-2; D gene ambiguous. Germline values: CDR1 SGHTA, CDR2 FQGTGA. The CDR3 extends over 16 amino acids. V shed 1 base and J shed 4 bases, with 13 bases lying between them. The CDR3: CASSLILGMGTGELFF. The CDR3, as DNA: TGTGCCAGCAGCTTAATACTGGGGATGGGCACCGGGGAGCTGTTTTTT.

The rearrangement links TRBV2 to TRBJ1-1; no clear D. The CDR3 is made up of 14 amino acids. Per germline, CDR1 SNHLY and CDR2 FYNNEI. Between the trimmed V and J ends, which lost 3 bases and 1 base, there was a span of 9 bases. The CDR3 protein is CASSDPVGNTEAFF. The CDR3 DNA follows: TGTGCCAGCAGTGACCCGGTAGGGAACACTGAAGCTTTCTTT.

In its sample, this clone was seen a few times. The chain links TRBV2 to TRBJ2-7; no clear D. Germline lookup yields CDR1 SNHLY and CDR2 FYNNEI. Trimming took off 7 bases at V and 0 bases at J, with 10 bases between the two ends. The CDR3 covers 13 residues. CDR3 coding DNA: TGTGCCAGCATTGCTGCCCTCTCCTACGAGCAGTACTTC. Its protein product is CASIAALSYEQYF.

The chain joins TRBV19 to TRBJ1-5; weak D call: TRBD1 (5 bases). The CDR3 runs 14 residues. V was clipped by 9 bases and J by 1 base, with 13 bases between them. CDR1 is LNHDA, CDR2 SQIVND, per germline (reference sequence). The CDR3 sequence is CASSDSGSNQPQHF. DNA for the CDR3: TGTGCCAGCAGCGACAGCGGCAGCAATCAGCCCCAGCATTTT.

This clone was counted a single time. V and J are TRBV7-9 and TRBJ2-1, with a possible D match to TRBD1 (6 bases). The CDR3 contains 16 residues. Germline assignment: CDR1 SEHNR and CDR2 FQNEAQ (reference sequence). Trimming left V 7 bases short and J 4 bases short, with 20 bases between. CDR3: CASISDRRPPYNEQFF. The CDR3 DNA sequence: TGTGCCAGCATCTCCGACAGGAGGCCTCCTTACAATGAGCAGTTCTTC.

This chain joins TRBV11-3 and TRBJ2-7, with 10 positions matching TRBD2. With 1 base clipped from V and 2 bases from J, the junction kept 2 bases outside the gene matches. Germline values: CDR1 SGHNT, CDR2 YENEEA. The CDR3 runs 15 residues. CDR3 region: CASSLGLAGTYEQYF. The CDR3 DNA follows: TGTGCCAGCAGCTTAGGACTAGCGGGTACCTACGAGCAGTACTTC.

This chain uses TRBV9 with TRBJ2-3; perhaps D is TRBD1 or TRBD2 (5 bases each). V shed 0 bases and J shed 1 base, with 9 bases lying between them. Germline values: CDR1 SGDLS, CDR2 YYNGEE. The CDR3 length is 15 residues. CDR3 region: CASSVDGAGTDTQYF. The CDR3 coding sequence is TGTGCCAGCAGCGTAGACGGGGCCGGCACAGATACGCAGTATTTT. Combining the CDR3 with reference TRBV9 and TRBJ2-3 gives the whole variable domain DSGVTQTPKHLITATGQRVTLRCSPRSGDLSVYWYQQSLDQGLQFLIQYYNGEERAKGNILERFSAQQFPDLHSELNLSSLELGDSALYFCASSVDGAGTDTQYFGPGTRLTVL.

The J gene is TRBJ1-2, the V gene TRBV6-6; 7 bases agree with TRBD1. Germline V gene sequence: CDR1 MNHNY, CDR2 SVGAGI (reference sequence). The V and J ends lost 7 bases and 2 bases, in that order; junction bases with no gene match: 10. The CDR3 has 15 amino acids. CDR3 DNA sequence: TGTGCCAGCAAAGGTATTCCGGGACAGAACTATGGCTACACCTTC. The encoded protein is CASKGIPGQNYGYTF.

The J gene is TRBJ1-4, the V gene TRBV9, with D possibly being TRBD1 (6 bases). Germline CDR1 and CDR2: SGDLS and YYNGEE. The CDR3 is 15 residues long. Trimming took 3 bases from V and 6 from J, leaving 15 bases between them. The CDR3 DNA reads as TGTGCCAGCAGCGCCAGGGGACACCAAGATGAAAAACTGTTTTTT. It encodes CASSARGHQDEKLFF.

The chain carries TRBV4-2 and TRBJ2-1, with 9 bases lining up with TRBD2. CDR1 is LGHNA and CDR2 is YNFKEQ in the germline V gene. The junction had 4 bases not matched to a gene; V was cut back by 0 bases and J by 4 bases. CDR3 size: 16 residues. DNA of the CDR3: TGTGCCAGCAGCCAAGATAGCAGCGGGGGGTACAATGAGCAGTTCTTC. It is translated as CASSQDSSGGYNEQFF.

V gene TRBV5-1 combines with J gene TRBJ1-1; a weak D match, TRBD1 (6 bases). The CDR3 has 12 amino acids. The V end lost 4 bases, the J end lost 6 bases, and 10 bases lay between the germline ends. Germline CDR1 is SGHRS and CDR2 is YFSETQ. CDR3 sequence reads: CASSLGGPEAFF. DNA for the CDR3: TGCGCCAGCAGCCTCGGGGGGCCTGAAGCTTTCTTT.

CDR3 coding DNA: TGTGCCAGCACGGACGGAAGCAATCAGCCCCAGCATTTT. It encodes CASTDGSNQPQHF. This chain joins TRBV2 and TRBJ1-5; D remains ambiguous. The CDR3 extends over 13 amino acids. Deletions cut 7 bases from V and 1 base from J, with 8 bases between. Per the germline V gene, CDR1 is SNHLY and CDR2 is FYNNEI.

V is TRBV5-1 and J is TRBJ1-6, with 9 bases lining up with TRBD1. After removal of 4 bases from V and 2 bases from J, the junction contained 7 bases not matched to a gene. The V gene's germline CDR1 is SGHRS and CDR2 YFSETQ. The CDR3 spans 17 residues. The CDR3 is CASSQGQGTTYNSPLHF. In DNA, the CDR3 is TGCGCCAGCAGCCAGGGACAGGGTACGACCTATAATTCACCCCTCCACTTT.

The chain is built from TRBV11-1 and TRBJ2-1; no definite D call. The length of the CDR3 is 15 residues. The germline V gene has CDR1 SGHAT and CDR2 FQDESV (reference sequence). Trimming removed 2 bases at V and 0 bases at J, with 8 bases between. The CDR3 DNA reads TGTGCCAGCAGCTTAAGTTTTCTCTCCTACAATGAGCAGTTCTTC. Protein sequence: CASSLSFLSYNEQFF.

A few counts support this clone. The CDR3 reads CASSVEVGNTIYF. The CDR3, as DNA: TGTGCCAGCAGTGTTGAGGTTGGAAACACCATATATTTT. This chain joins TRBV2 and TRBJ1-3; the D is unclear. This CDR3 has 13 amino acids. The V end was cut by 4 bases, the J end by 3 bases, with 7 bases between. CDR1 is SNHLY, CDR2 FYNNEI, per germline.

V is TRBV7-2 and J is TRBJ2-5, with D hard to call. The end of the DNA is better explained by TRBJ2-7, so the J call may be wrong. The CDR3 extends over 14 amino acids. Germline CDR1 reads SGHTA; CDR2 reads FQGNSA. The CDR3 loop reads CASRSQPGSNEQYF. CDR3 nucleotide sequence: TGTGCCAGCAGGTCCCAACCCGGTTCCAACGAGCAGTACTTC.

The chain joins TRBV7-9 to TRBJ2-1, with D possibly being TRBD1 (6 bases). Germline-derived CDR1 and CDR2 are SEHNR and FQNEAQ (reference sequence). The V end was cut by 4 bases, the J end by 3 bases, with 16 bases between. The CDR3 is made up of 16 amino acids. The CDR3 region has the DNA TGTGCCAGCAGCTCAGCCTGGACAGCGTTCTACAATGAGCAGTTCTTC. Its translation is CASSSAWTAFYNEQFF.

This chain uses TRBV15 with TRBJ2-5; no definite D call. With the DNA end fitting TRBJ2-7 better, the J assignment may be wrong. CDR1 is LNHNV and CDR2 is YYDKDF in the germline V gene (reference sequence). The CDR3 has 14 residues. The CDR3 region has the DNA TGTGCCACCAGCCCTGCCGGAAGGAGATACGAGCAGTACTTC. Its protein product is CATSPAGRRYEQYF.

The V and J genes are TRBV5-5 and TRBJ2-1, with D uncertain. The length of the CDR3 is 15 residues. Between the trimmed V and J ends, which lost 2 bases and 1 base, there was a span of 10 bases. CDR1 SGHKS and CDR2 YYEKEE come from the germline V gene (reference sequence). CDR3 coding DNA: TGTGCCAGCAGCTTTGGGCCTTCTTCCTACAATGAGCAGTTCTTC. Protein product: CASSFGPSSYNEQFF.

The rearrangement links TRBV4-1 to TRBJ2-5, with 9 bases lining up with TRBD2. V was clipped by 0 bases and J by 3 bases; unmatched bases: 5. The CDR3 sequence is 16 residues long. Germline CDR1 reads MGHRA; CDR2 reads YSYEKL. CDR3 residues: CASSQDGLAGKETQYF. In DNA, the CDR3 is TGCGCCAGCAGCCAAGATGGGCTAGCGGGGAAAGAGACCCAGTACTTC.

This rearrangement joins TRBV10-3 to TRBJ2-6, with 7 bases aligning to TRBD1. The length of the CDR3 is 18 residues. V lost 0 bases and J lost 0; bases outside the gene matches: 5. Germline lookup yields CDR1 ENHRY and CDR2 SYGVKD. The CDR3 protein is CAISESGTAISGANVLTF. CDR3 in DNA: TGTGCCATCAGTGAGTCCGGGACAGCGATCTCTGGGGCCAACGTCCTGACTTTC.

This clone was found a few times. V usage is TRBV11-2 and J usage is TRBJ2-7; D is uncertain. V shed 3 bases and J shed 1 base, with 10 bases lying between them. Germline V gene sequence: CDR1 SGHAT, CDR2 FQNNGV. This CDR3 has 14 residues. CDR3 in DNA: TGTGCCAGCAGCTTGGGGTCTTGGTCCTACGAGCAGTACTTC. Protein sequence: CASSLGSWSYEQYF.

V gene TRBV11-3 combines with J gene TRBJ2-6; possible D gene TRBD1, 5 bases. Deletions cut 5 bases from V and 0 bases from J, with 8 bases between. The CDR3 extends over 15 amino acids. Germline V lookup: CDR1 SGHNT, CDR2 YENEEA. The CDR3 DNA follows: TGTGCCAGCAGCGACAGAGGCTCTGGGGCCAACGTCCTGACTTTC. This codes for CASSDRGSGANVLTF.

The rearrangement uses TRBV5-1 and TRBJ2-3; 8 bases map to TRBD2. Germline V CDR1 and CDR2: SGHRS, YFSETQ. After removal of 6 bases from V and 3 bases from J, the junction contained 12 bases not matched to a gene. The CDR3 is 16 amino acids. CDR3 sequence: CASTPGAGAWTDTQYF. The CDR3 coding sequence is TGCGCCAGCACCCCAGGAGCGGGGGCTTGGACAGATACGCAGTATTTT.

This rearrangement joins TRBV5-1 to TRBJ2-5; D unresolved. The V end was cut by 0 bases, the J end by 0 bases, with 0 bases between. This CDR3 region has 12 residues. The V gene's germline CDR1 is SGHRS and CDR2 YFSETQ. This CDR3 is CASSLDQETQYF. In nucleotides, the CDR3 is TGCGCCAGCAGCTTGGACCAAGAGACCCAGTACTTC.

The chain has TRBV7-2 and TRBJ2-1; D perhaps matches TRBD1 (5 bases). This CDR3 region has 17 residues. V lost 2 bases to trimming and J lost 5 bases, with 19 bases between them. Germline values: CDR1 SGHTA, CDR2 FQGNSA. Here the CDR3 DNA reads TGTGCCAGCAGCTTACGATGGGGCGCAGGTAGGAACAATGAGCAGTTCTTC. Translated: CASSLRWGAGRNNEQFF.

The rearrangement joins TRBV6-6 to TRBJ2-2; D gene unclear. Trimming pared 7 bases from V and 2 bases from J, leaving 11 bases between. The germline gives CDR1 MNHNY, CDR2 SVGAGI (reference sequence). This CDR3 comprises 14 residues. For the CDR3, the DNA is TGTGCCAGCAACCCGGAACTCAACACCGGGGAGCTGTTTTTT. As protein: CASNPELNTGELFF.